This TCR beta chain was sequenced for a study of blood T cell repertoires in COVID-19 (dated by TCRdb to the early 2020s). About the investigation overall: The collaborator samples originated in the United States, Italy and Spain and spanned the acute and convalescent phases of COVID-19. The material from the prospective study consisted of cDNA or gDNA derived from T cells, B-cell-depleted T cells, or PBMCs. The dataset comprised deeply sampled blood TCRbeta repertoires from subjects exposed to, actively infected with, or recovered from COVID-19. The repertoires were released in a freely available public database intended as a resource for research on the immune response to SARS-CoV-2. The samples were drawn from the first 160 participants of the ongoing ImmuneRACE study and from 1,254 subjects provided by 6 global collaborators. Nearly every sample came with metadata listing a de-identified subject ID, COVID-19 status, age in years and sex. HLA class I and class II types, where available, came from metadata supplied by the sample provider rather than from assay-based typing. Paper-wide results and their limitations: The amount of clinical and demographic metadata varied by source and participant and was provided uncurated.

V is pruned by 2 bases and J by 9 bases, leaving 3 bases of the junction without a gene match. The germline V gene yields SGHTA for CDR1 and FQGNSA for CDR2. The CDR3 holds 14 amino acids from the cysteine to the phenylalanine. Just the 42-base CDR3 DNA is kept, in frame starting at base 1. A note on this clone: It has no known antigen specificity. Base quality data are lacking; no much larger clone is found one base away.

Collaborating institutions collected whole blood in K2EDTA tubes following their own protocols. For TCRbeta analysis, collaborators shipped samples as frozen whole blood, isolated PBMCs, or DNA extracted from either of those sample types. TCRbeta CDR3 regions were amplified from genomic DNA using the immunoSEQ Assay, a bias-controlled multiplex PCR. The source study handled its data this way. Nucleated cell counts per sample were estimated from amplification of reference gene primers within the assay. To quantify the absolute abundance of each unique TCRbeta CDR3 rearrangement, sequence reads were collapsed and filtered. Productive Simpson clonality was computed per sample as the square root of Simpson's diversity index over productive rearrangements. TCRdb took this table from immuneACCESS and kept in-frame rearrangements with V and J called. Such tables lack part of the clones; where checked against another copy, unresolved V genes explain under half of the gap, and the rest is unexplained. V and J calls and clone size are those listed in that table; D and trimming were worked out from the DNA. Present in this sample are over 100,000 clones, over 60% of which were seen just once. Of the sample, under 5% falls within the top ten clones.

The clonotype originates from an elderly woman with acute or convalescent COVID-19. The specimen sequenced was peripheral blood. Recombination connected TRBV7-2 to TRBJ1-6; TRBD1 fits 8 bases in the junction. This receptor carries the CDR3 CASSLQGAVSPLHF. At the DNA level, the sequence is TGTGCCAGCAGCTTACAGGGGGCTGTTTCACCCCTCCACTTT.